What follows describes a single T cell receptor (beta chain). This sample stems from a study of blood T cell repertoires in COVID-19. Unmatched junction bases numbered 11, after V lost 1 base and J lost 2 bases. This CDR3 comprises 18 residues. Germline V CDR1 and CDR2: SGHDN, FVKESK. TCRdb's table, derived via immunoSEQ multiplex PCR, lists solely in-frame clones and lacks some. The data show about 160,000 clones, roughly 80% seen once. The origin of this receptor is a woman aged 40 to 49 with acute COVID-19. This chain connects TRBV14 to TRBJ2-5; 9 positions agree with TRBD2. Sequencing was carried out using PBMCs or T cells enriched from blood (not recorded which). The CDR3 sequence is CASSQGDYSGRSQETQYF. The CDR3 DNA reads TGTGCCAGCAGCCAAGGGGATTATAGCGGGAGAAGTCAAGAGACCCAGTACTTC.